This T cell receptor beta chain is drawn from a study of molecular identifiers for immune sequencing clone quantification. This clonotype was counted ten times or more. This CDR3 comprises 14 residues. Germline V gene sequence: CDR1 SGHRS, CDR2 YFSETQ. The ends were cut back, 0 bases at V and 0 bases at J, with 5 bases in the middle. Preparation of the bulk TCR libraries relied on previously described methods and listed TCR primers. TCRdb redid the calling of the PCR reads with MiXCR, one entry per CDR3 protein. The repertoire includes around 300,000 distinct CDR3 sequences, about 23% of them detected once, and roughly 0.7% sits in the top ten.

V gene TRBV5-1 combines with J gene TRBJ2-3; D is unclear. The sequenced sample was naive CD8+ T cells from blood, with Jurkat cell RNA spiked in. Documented subset: FACS-sorted CD8+CD4-CCR7+CD45RA+ naive T cells. The receptor was isolated from a human donor in good health. Some libraries in this study had Jurkat cell RNA spiked in. Here the CDR3 reads CASSLEVSTDTQYF. The DNA of the CDR3 is TGCGCCAGCAGCTTGGAAGTGAGCACAGATACGCAGTATTTT.